This entry lists 18 T cell receptor beta chains sequenced from one sample in a study of shared clonotypes between healthy human individuals. Data came from immunoSEQ multiplex PCR; TCRdb stores just in-frame clones and leaves some out. The sample consists of some 2,500,000 clones, 80% to 95% of them appearing once. Sequenced input: naive CD4+ T cells from PBMCs. Subset specified: CD45RA+ positively selected. Every receptor here comes from a man between 18 and 35 years old in good health. Some clones in this sample may be carry-over from other donors' samples.

This chain links TRBV6-1 with TRBJ1-5; no clear D. This CDR3 comprises 14 residues. Germline-derived CDR1 and CDR2 are MNHNS and SASEGT. Trimming left V 6 bases short and J 4 bases short, with 13 bases between. The CDR3 here is CASSPGQPNQPQHF. The DNA for the CDR3 is TGTGCCAGCAGCCCCGGGCAGCCTAATCAGCCCCAGCATTTT.

The chain employs TRBV27 and TRBJ1-3; D ambiguous. Trimming took off 6 bases at V and 0 bases at J, with 15 bases between the two ends. This CDR3 comprises 16 residues. The V gene's germline CDR1 is MNHEY and CDR2 SMNVEV (reference sequence). DNA of the CDR3: TGTGCCAGCAGCCCCTTCATTGGGAGCTCTGGAAACACCATATATTTT. Residues: CASSPFIGSSGNTIYF.

The gene calls are TRBV4-1 and TRBJ1-2; no clear D. Germline assignment: CDR1 MGHRA and CDR2 YSYEKL. The CDR3 totals 14 residues. The ends were cut back, 1 base at V and 2 bases at J, with 8 bases in the middle. DNA of the CDR3: TGCGCCAGCAGCCAAGCCGGGAAAAACTATGGCTACACCTTC. Protein sequence: CASSQAGKNYGYTF.

The chain employs TRBV7-9 and TRBJ1-1, with a possible D match to TRBD1 (5 bases). The CDR3 runs to 14 residues. Trimming removed 6 bases from V and 3 bases from J, with 14 bases in between. Germline loops: CDR1 SEHNR, CDR2 FQNEAQ (reference sequence). CDR3 nucleotides: TGTGCCAGCAGTCCCCAGGGTGGGCACACTGAAGCTTTCTTT. It yields the protein CASSPQGGHTEAFF.

The chain joins TRBV6-1 to TRBJ1-5, with 9 bases lining up with TRBD1. V gave up 10 bases and J gave up 7 bases; unmatched junction bases: 11. Germline assignment: CDR1 MNHNS and CDR2 SASEGT. The CDR3 has 14 amino acids. The CDR3 region is CATKPGQGGQPQHF. CDR3 coding DNA: TGTGCCACCAAACCGGGACAGGGAGGGCAGCCCCAGCATTTT.

The V gene is TRBV13, the J gene TRBJ2-3; TRBD1 agrees at 8 bases. This CDR3 comprises 15 residues. Germline CDR1 PRHDT, CDR2 FYEKMQ (reference sequence). V was pared by 3 bases and J by 2 bases, with 4 bases of the junction left unmatched. CDR3 loop: CASSFPRGLTDTQYF. As DNA, the CDR3 is TGTGCCAGCAGCTTTCCCAGGGGGCTCACAGATACGCAGTATTTT.

V usage is TRBV30 and J usage is TRBJ2-7, with 7 bases aligning to TRBD1. Losses at the gene ends were 4 bases for V and 6 bases for J; bases not matched to a gene: 9. The CDR3 has 13 amino acids. Germline-derived CDR1 and CDR2 are GTSNPN and SVGIG (reference sequence). CDR3 region: CAWKGQEYGEQYF. The DNA for the CDR3 is TGTGCCTGGAAAGGACAGGAATATGGCGAGCAGTACTTC.

This clone was found once. An end of the junction does not agree with germline; a read error may underlie this. The V gene is TRBV4-2, the J gene TRBJ2-1; D not certain. The CDR3 consists of 15 residues. Germline V lookup: CDR1 LGHNA, CDR2 YNFKEQ. CDR3 in amino acids: CASSQEPTSNNEQFF. The CDR3, as DNA: TGTGCCAGCAGCCAAGAACCTACCTCCAACAATGAGCAGTTCTTC.

The chain is built from TRBV10-3 and TRBJ2-7; tentatively, D is TRBD1 (6 bases). The V and J ends lost 6 bases and 3 bases respectively, with 9 bases between them. The CDR3 runs to 12 residues. Germline loops: CDR1 ENHRY, CDR2 SYGVKD. In DNA, the CDR3 is TGTGCCATCAGCCGACAGGACTACGAGCAGTACTTC. It translates to CAISRQDYEQYF.

The gene calls are TRBV5-5 and TRBJ2-3; D is uncertain. The CDR3 extends over 14 amino acids. CDR1 is SGHKS, CDR2 YYEKEE, per germline (reference sequence). V shed 4 bases and J shed 4 bases, with 13 bases lying between them. The CDR3 is CASSPRPGPDTQYF. The CDR3 coding sequence is TGTGCCAGCAGCCCCCGCCCTGGCCCAGATACGCAGTATTTT.

The gene calls are TRBV30 and TRBJ2-5; D is perhaps TRBD2 (5 bases). The germline gives CDR1 GTSNPN, CDR2 SVGIG (reference sequence). Trimming left V 0 bases short and J 9 bases short, with 14 bases between. The CDR3 runs 13 residues. CDR3 in amino acids: CAWSVRSVGAQYF. The CDR3 DNA follows: TGTGCCTGGAGTGTACGCTCGGTCGGGGCCCAGTACTTC.

This chain uses TRBV6-4 with TRBJ2-1; TRBD2 matches at 14 bases. Per germline, CDR1 MRHNA and CDR2 SNTAGT. This CDR3 comprises 14 residues. With 5 bases clipped from V and 12 bases from J, the junction kept 6 bases outside the gene matches. The CDR3: CASSTGTSGSAQFF. In DNA form, the CDR3 reads TGTGCCAGCAGTACCGGGACTAGCGGGAGTGCGCAGTTCTTC.

The chain employs TRBV28 and TRBJ1-2; D is unclear. Germline CDR1 is MDHEN and CDR2 is SYDVKM. V was clipped by 6 bases and J by 4 bases, with 12 bases between them. CDR3 length equals 13 residues. The CDR3 spells CASSPQAGYGYTF. The CDR3 bases are TGTGCCAGCAGCCCTCAGGCAGGCTATGGCTACACCTTC.

The chain recombines TRBV28 with TRBJ2-4; the D gene is possibly TRBD1 (5 bases). The CDR3 extends over 13 amino acids. Germline-derived CDR1 and CDR2 are MDHEN and SYDVKM. V shed 6 bases and J shed 8 bases, with 14 bases lying between them. The CDR3 DNA reads as TGTGCCAGCAGCCCCGGGCCCAGGGACATTCAGTACTTC. Its translation is CASSPGPRDIQYF.

The chain has TRBV11-1 and TRBJ2-4, with 14 bases that match TRBD2. J was trimmed by 5 bases and V by 6 bases; bases with no gene match: 3. The CDR3 extends over 15 amino acids. CDR1 and CDR2 from the germline V gene are SGHAT and FQDESV (reference sequence). The CDR3 DNA reads as TGTGCCAGCAGTGCGGGACTAGCGGGAGAAAACATTCAGTACTTC. Encoded protein: CASSAGLAGENIQYF. Full variable domain (missing parts from reference TRBV11-1 and TRBJ2-4): EAEVAQSPRYKITEKSQAVAFWCDPISGHATLYWYRQILGQGPELLVQFQDESVVDDSQLPKDRFSAERLKGVDSTLKIQPAELGDSAMYLCASSAGLAGENIQYFGAGTRLSVL.

This clone was picked up one time. The rearrangement links TRBV18 to TRBJ2-7; tentatively, D is TRBD1 or TRBD2 (7 bases each). V dropped 4 bases and J dropped 0 bases, with 10 bases sitting between them. The CDR3 runs to 14 residues. Germline-derived CDR1 and CDR2 are KGHSH and LQKENI. Here the CDR3 DNA reads TGTGCCAGCTCACGGGAGGGGGCCTCCTACGAGCAGTACTTC. Its protein is CASSREGASYEQYF.

Turning to this clone: The same CDR3 can be traced to other DNA sequences in this sample. The genes are TRBV29-1 and TRBJ2-3; the match to TRBD1 covers 8 bases. This CDR3 has 13 residues. In germline, CDR1 is SQVTM, CDR2 ANQGSEA. The trim removed 6 bases at V and 0 bases at J, leaving 2 bases unmatched. Here the CDR3 DNA reads TGCAGCGTCAGGACAGGGAGCACAGATACGCAGTATTTT. It encodes CSVRTGSTDTQYF.

The rearrangement uses TRBV10-1 and TRBJ2-7; TRBD2 matches 9 bases. CDR3 length: 15 residues. Germline V CDR1 and CDR2: WNHNN, SYGVQD (reference sequence). V was clipped by 8 bases and J by 5 bases; unmatched bases: 13. CDR3 in amino acids: CASGSGRRGSDEQYF. CDR3 coding DNA: TGCGCCAGCGGTAGCGGGAGAAGGGGGTCGGACGAGCAGTACTTC.